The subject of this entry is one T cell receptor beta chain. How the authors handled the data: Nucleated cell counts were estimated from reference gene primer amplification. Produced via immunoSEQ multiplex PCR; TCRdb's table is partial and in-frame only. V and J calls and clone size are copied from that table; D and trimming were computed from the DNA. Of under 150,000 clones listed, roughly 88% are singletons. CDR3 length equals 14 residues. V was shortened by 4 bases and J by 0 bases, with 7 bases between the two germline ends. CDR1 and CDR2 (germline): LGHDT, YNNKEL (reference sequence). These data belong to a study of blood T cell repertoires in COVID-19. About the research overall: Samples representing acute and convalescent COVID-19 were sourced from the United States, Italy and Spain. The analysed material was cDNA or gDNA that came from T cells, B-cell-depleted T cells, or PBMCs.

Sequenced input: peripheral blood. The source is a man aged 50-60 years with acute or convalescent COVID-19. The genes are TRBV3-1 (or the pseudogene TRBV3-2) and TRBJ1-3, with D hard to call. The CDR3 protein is CASSLISSGNTIYF. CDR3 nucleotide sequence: TGTGCCAGCAGCCTTATCAGCTCTGGAAACACCATATATTTT.